The 21 T cell receptor beta chains in this list originate from one sample, sequenced in a study of T cells after yellow fever vaccination. TCRdb redid the calling of the 5' RACE reads with MiXCR, one entry per CDR3 protein. The sample records 230,000 or so distinct CDR3 sequences, over 6.5% being singletons. Sequences were derived from CD4+ T cells sorted from PBMCs, sampled on the day of the yellow fever booster vaccination. The receptor source for this set is a man aged 25-45 years who received the YFV17D yellow fever vaccine.

This clonotype was detected ten times or more. J is TRBJ2-3 and V is TRBV7-8; D gene ambiguous. The CDR3 contains 16 residues. Per germline, CDR1 SGHVS and CDR2 FQNEAQ. Trimming cost V 5 bases and J 3 bases, with 18 bases left between them. The CDR3 nucleotides read TGTGCCAGCAGCGAAACTGACCTACACAAAACAGATACGCAGTATTTT. The encoded protein is CASSETDLHKTDTQYF.

This clonotype appeared many times. The rearrangement joins TRBV6-5 to TRBJ2-5; 16 bases match TRBD2. The CDR3 is 18 residues long. V was pared by 5 bases and J by 5 bases, with 11 bases of the junction left unmatched. The germline V gene encodes CDR1 MNHEY and CDR2 SVGAGI. The CDR3 DNA follows: TGTGCCAGCAGTCCCGGGACTAGCGGGAGGGCCTTGATGGAGACCCAGTACTTC. Translated: CASSPGTSGRALMETQYF.

There are many counts of this clonotype. V and J are TRBV2 and TRBJ2-5; unclear D gene. Germline CDR1 reads SNHLY; CDR2 reads FYNNEI. The V gene lost 7 bases and the J gene lost 4 bases, with 10 bases spanning the gap. The CDR3 consists of 12 residues. DNA for the CDR3: TGTGCCAGCAAGGACGGCGGAGAGACCCAGTACTTC. Its protein is CASKDGGETQYF.

This clonotype appeared a few times. The chain joins TRBV19 to TRBJ2-6; D uncertain. Trimming took 3 bases from V and 4 from J, leaving 7 bases between them. CDR1 LNHDA and CDR2 SQIVND come from the germline V gene (reference sequence). The CDR3 is 14 amino acids. The CDR3 loop is CASSIKAGANVLTF. Written as DNA, the CDR3 is TGTGCCAGTAGTATCAAAGCGGGGGCCAACGTCCTGACTTTC.

This clonotype came up many times. The chain combines TRBV29-1 with TRBJ1-2, with 8 bases aligning to TRBD1. The germline gives CDR1 SQVTM, CDR2 ANQGSEA. The CDR3 consists of 13 residues. V shed 5 bases and J 3 bases; nucleotides not matched to a gene: 5. The CDR3 nucleotides read TGCAGCGTTCACAGGGGGGGAGACTATGGCTACACCTTC. It is translated as CSVHRGGDYGYTF.

This clonotype appeared a few times. The rearrangement uses TRBV12-3 or TRBV12-4 and TRBJ1-2; no reliable D call. The CDR3 runs to 13 residues. Trimming stripped 3 bases from V and 4 bases from J, with 9 bases between. This CDR3 reads CASSFAGGYGYTF. DNA of the CDR3: TGTGCCAGCAGTTTCGCGGGAGGCTATGGCTACACCTTC.

V usage is TRBV19 and J usage is TRBJ2-1; 13 nucleotides match TRBD2. V gave up 6 bases and J gave up 0 bases; unmatched junction bases: 2. This CDR3 has 16 residues. The germline V gene encodes CDR1 LNHDA and CDR2 SQIVND (reference sequence). The CDR3 sequence is CASRGLAGSSYNEQFF. CDR3 sequence (DNA): TGTGCCAGTAGGGGACTAGCGGGGAGCTCCTACAATGAGCAGTTCTTC.

V usage is TRBV7-9 and J usage is TRBJ2-7; D unclear. Germline V gives CDR1 SEHNR, CDR2 FQNEAQ (reference sequence). CDR3 length: 14 amino acids. V lost 0 bases and J 2 bases, leaving 8 bases between the germline ends. This CDR3 is CASSLAALTYEQYF. CDR3 sequence (DNA): TGTGCCAGCAGCTTAGCCGCATTAACCTACGAGCAGTACTTC.

This clonotype came up many times. The V call is TRBV19, the J call TRBJ1-5, with D maybe TRBD1 (5 bases). V dropped 1 base and J dropped 4 bases, with 8 bases sitting between them. CDR3 size: 14 residues. Per the germline V gene, CDR1 is LNHDA and CDR2 is SQIVND (reference sequence). The CDR3 DNA reads as TGTGCCAGTAGTATAGCAGCAGGGAATCAGCCCCAGCATTTT. It specifies CASSIAAGNQPQHF.

This clonotype has a handful of counts. V is TRBV24-1 and J is TRBJ2-5; 8 bases fit TRBD1. With 2 bases clipped from V and 5 bases from J, the junction kept 9 bases outside the gene matches. CDR1 and CDR2 (germline): KGHDR, SFDVKD. This CDR3 is built from 16 residues. The CDR3: CATSDSSAGTGETQYF. The CDR3 nucleotides read TGTGCCACCAGTGATTCATCTGCTGGGACAGGCGAGACCCAGTACTTC.

V is TRBV4-2 and J is TRBJ2-1; D is undetermined. There are 14 residues in the CDR3. Looked up from germline, CDR1 is LGHNA and CDR2 is YNFKEQ. V was shortened by 1 base and J by 10 bases, with 14 bases between the two germline ends. The CDR3 protein is CASSQGIQSEEQFF. The CDR3 nucleotides read TGTGCCAGCAGCCAAGGGATACAGAGCGAGGAGCAGTTCTTC.

The V and J genes are TRBV29-1 and TRBJ2-6; a possible D gene is TRBD1 (6 bases). V was cut by 0 bases and J by 3 bases, with 15 bases left in between. CDR3 length equals 17 residues. Germline CDR1 is SQVTM and CDR2 is ANQGSEA. The CDR3 nucleotides read TGCAGCGTTGAAGAGATTTGGGGGCTCGGTGGGGCCAACGTCCTGACTTTC. This encodes CSVEEIWGLGGANVLTF.

This clonotype was counted at least ten times. V usage is TRBV20-1 and J usage is TRBJ2-3; TRBD2 matches at 8 bases. The CDR3 sequence is 14 residues long. After removal of 3 bases from V and 3 bases from J, the junction contained 5 bases not matched to a gene. Germline CDR1 DFQATT, CDR2 SNEGSKA (reference sequence). The CDR3 loop reads CSARSGRGTDTQYF. The CDR3 DNA reads as TGCAGTGCTAGGAGCGGGAGAGGGACAGATACGCAGTATTTT.

This clonotype was counted a few times. The chain uses TRBV7-9 and TRBJ2-1; D not certain. The CDR3 is made up of 15 amino acids. With 5 bases removed from V and 0 bases from J, the gap between germline ends came to 11 bases. Germline values: CDR1 SEHNR, CDR2 FQNEAQ (reference sequence). The CDR3 DNA reads TGTGCCAGCAGCCCCCAAGCGAGCTCCTACAATGAGCAGTTCTTC. Translation: CASSPQASSYNEQFF.

This clonotype was seen ten or more times. This chain links TRBV12-3 or TRBV12-4 with TRBJ2-7, with 10 bases lining up with TRBD2. The CDR3 extends over 15 amino acids. J lost 6 bases, V lost 5 bases, and 10 bases had no gene match. In nucleotides, the CDR3 is TGTGCCAGCAGTCTTTGGACTAGCGGTGGTAGCGAGCAGTACTTC. It encodes CASSLWTSGGSEQYF.

The sample holds a few counts of this clonotype. For the CDR3, the DNA is TGTGCCAGCAGCTTAGGGACACCGTCGCGGAGTGAAAAACTGTTTTTT. Translated, it gives CASSLGTPSRSEKLFF. This chain connects TRBV7-8 to TRBJ1-4; perhaps TRBD1 as D (5 bases). Trimming left V 1 base short and J 7 bases short, with 16 bases between. Germline assignment: CDR1 SGHVS and CDR2 FQNEAQ. The CDR3 has 16 residues.

This clonotype came up a few times. The rearrangement links TRBV7-2 to TRBJ2-3, with unresolved D. This CDR3 is built from 16 residues. V was pared by 0 bases and J by 5 bases, with 15 bases between. Germline CDR1 and CDR2: SGHTA and FQGNSA. Written as DNA, the CDR3 is TGTGCCAGCAGCTTAGCTTCCCTTTCTGGCCAAGATACGCAGTATTTT. It codes for CASSLASLSGQDTQYF.

This clonotype has ten or more counts. The chain joins TRBV5-1 to TRBJ2-7, with unresolved D. The V end lost 0 bases, the J end lost 2 bases, and 12 bases lay between the germline ends. Germline lookup yields CDR1 SGHRS and CDR2 YFSETQ. CDR3 size: 15 residues. The CDR3: CASSLVDLSPYEQYF. The CDR3 DNA is TGCGCCAGCAGCTTGGTGGATCTCTCCCCCTACGAGCAGTACTTC.

The V gene is TRBV11-2, the J gene TRBJ1-6, with 7 bases identical to TRBD1. V lost 5 bases and J lost 10; bases outside the gene matches: 14. CDR1 SGHAT and CDR2 FQNNGV come from the germline V gene. The CDR3 covers 16 residues. The CDR3 DNA reads as TGTGCCAGCAGCCCTAGCCCGGGACAGACAAGATCACCCCTCCACTTT. It specifies CASSPSPGQTRSPLHF.

The gene calls are TRBV21-1 and TRBJ1-5; the table's D call, TRBD1, has no DNA check behind it. TRBV21-1 is a pseudogene segment. CDR3 length equals 14 residues. The CDR3: CASSKSGFNQPQHF. CDR3 sequence (DNA): TGTGCCAGCAGCAAATCAGGGTTCAATCAGCCCCAGCATTTT.

This clonotype was seen a few times. The chain recombines TRBV6-2 or TRBV6-3 with TRBJ2-2; D uncertain. This CDR3 region has 15 residues. Germline V gives CDR1 MNHEY, CDR2 SVGEGT. V was pared by 5 bases and J by 0 bases, with 10 bases between. The CDR3 coding sequence is TGTGCCAGCAGTGGTCACTCGGCGAACACCGGGGAGCTGTTTTTT. This encodes CASSGHSANTGELFF.